The rows below give T cell receptor beta chains drawn from one sample of a study of T-cell reconstitution after alpha-beta-depleted transplantation in children. TCRdb passed the PCR reads through MiXCR, listing each CDR3 protein once. The sample records under 150,000 distinct CDR3 sequences, about a tenth being singletons. The specimen comprised PBMCs, mostly from graft donor cells, sampled 180 days after TCRalphabeta/CD19-depleted stem cell transplant. These receptors were taken from a girl under two years old who had a stem cell transplant for combined immunodeficiency, so the T cells may come from the graft donor. Both conserved end residues are trimmed from each CDR3. Each record gives: V gene, CDR3 protein.

>TRBV6-5
ASSSWDLTGGELF
>TRBV15
ATSRDLRQGRNSPLH
>TRBV29-1
SGGGTRDRLQETQY
>TRBV7-9
ASSPGGPYEQY
>TRBV28
ASSFPGSQETQY
>TRBV12-3/TRBV12-4
ASRPVLDSGNTIY
>TRBV9
ASSVGPGGPTYEQY
>TRBV7-2
ASSPGLPYQETQY
>TRBV7-7
ASSLLGTTDTQY
>TRBV6-5
ASSVDRGTDTQY
>TRBV10-3
AISLTGGEQY
>TRBV7-6
ASSLAVTGELF
>TRBV29-1
SVERGRGAADTQY
>TRBV20-1
SARDLLRQFQETQY
>TRBV12-3/TRBV12-4
ASSGGGPGTGELF
>TRBV20-1
SARDGRSYEQY
>TRBV20-1
SACLTGGRNEQF
>TRBV12-3/TRBV12-4
ASSFGLAETQY
>TRBV10-3
ATRGSGQNTGELF
>TRBV6-5
ASTYSTSTDTQY
>TRBV5-1
ASRSSYNEQF
>TRBV12-3/TRBV12-4
ASSLRGLSYNEQF
>TRBV27
ASSFRFRRGATNEKLF
>TRBV4-3
ASSQDLRAGDYEQY
>TRBV7-3
ASSPDRGNYNEQF
>TRBV29-1
SVGPGGDETQY
>TRBV10-3
AISEQGSNTEAF
>TRBV5-5
ASSFRTSTSTDTQY
>TRBV12-3/TRBV12-4
ASSEDNYEQY
>TRBV27
ASSLGGRLYEQY
>TRBV15
ATGRDRGRYEQY
>TRBV29-1
SVALETQY
>TRBV9
ASSVFLSLFEGRQTRLAGNEQF
>TRBV27
ASRGTSGKNSQY
>TRBV11-2
ASSDNRELF
>TRBV12-3/TRBV12-4
ASSLERRSYNSPLH
>TRBV10-2
ASGWGFDPTYEQY
>TRBV12-3/TRBV12-4
ASSAGGGGYT
>TRBV6-2/TRBV6-3
ASSAPGRTGLVGTGELF
>TRBV20-1
SARGAGYEQF
>TRBV12-3/TRBV12-4
ASSPTGTGYT
>TRBV20-1
SVPVAGGPAGANVLT
>TRBV20-1
SARQRPDRDLYNEQF